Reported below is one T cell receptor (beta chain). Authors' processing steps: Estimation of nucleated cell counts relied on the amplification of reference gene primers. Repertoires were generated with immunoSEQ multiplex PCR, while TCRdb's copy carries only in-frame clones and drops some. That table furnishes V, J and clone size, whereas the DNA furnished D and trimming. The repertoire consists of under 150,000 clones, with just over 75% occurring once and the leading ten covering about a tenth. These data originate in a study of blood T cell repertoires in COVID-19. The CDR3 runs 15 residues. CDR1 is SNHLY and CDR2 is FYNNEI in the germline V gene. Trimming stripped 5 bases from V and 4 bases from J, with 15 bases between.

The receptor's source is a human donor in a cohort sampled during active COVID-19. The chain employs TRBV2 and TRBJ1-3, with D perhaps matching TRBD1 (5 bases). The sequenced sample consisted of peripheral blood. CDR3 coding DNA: TGTGCCAGCAGTTTTGAATGGGGCAAAGGAAACACCATATATTTT. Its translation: CASSFEWGKGNTIYF.